The text below deals with one T cell receptor beta chain. Its antigen is unknown. No base quality values were provided; no much bigger clone lies one nucleotide off. At study entry, adolescents were screened for latent tuberculosis infection by tuberculin skin test and QuantiFERON-TB GOLD In-Tube IGRA. Unsorted cryopreserved PBMC were immunosequenced, covering on average approximately 100,000 T cells per clinical donor. Eleven high schools in the Worcester region of the Western Cape, South Africa, served as enrollment sites for adolescents aged 12 to 18 years. About 10 M. tuberculosis-infected adolescents and some 10 uninfected adolescents were selected, with the two groups matched for age and sex. PBMC from adolescents were isolated by density centrifugation from freshly drawn heparinized blood and were then cryopreserved. The immunoSEQ multiplex PCR assay was used to generate TCR libraries, with TCR-beta and/or TCR-alpha/delta assays applied to each sample. The amplified TCR libraries were sequenced using the Illumina high-throughput platform. Per the source publication's procedure: Clustering and dimensionality reduction were performed using pairwise TCRdist distances among GMM-specific receptors from ex vivo sorted or in vitro expanded T cells. The score assigned to each clinical repertoire was mean NN-distance, meaning the average TCRdist to the nearest 10% of tetramer-positive reference sequences. GEM TCR motif frequency was calculated as the fraction of unique TCRs that matched known GEM sequences by V/J usage and CDR3 length. Active tuberculosis was classified by linear discriminant analysis with leave-one-out cross-validation, implemented in scikit-learn. The clones in this table, taken by TCRdb from immuneACCESS, are in-frame only. Not every clone is retained; where verified, under half of the shortfall comes from an unresolved V gene, and the cause of the rest is unknown. Clone size and the V and J calls come from that table; the DNA yielded D and trimming. This sample is represented by more than 20,000 clones; over 75% of them were singletons. Of the sample, under 15% falls within the top ten clones.

For CDR1 and CDR2, the germline V gene lists SGDLS and YYNGEE. Taken from cysteine to phenylalanine, the CDR3 has 15 residues. The DNA shown is the 45-base CDR3, in frame from base 1. Deletion took 4 bases off V and 0 bases off J, with a span of 11 bases between the germline ends. The data were taken from a study of T cells in tuberculosis (dated by TCRdb to 2016 to 2019). In the study overall: In the study, CD1B tetramers and high-throughput TCR immunosequencing were combined to characterize T cells specific for the mycobacterial lipid antigen glucose monomycolate (GMM). In a South African clinical cohort, IGRA-negative adolescents, IGRA-positive adolescents with latent tuberculosis and adults with active tuberculosis were compared, with some 11 people in each group. Beyond this particular receptor, the publication reports: Shorter CDR3-alpha lengths in active tuberculosis patients partly drove the smaller NN-distances, and the TCR-beta difference was not statistically significant. A classifier using the diverse GMM-specific repertoire reached about 90% accuracy (AUROC roughly 0.92), compared with 70% accuracy using GEM motif frequencies. Compared with IGRA-negative controls, TCR-alpha repertoires from active tuberculosis had smaller mean NN-distances to GMM-specific TCRs, which suggests that these TCRs underwent clonal expansion. Clinical samples were selected based on the availability of cryopreserved specimens, with adults included as active tuberculosis cases and adolescents included as controls.

The sequence came from a donor aged 10-29 years with latent tuberculosis or without tuberculosis infection. The source material was PBMCs. The V and J segments used are TRBV9 and TRBJ1-3, and possibly TRBD1, on 6 matching bases. Here the CDR3 is given as CASSMRGGSGNTIYF. The nucleotide sequence reads TGTGCCAGCAGCATGAGAGGGGGCTCTGGAAACACCATATATTTT.